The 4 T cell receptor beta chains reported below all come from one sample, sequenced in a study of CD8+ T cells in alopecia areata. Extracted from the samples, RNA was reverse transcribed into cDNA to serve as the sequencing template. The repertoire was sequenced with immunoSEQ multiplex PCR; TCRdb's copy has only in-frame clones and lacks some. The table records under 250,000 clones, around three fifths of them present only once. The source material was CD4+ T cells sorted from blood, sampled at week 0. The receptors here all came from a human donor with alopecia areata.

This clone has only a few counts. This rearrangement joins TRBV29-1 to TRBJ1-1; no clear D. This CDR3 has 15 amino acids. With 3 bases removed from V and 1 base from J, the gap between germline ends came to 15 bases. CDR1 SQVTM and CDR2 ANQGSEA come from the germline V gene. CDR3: CSVDHPDRSNTEAFF. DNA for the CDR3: TGCAGCGTTGACCACCCGGACCGATCGAACACTGAAGCTTTCTTT.

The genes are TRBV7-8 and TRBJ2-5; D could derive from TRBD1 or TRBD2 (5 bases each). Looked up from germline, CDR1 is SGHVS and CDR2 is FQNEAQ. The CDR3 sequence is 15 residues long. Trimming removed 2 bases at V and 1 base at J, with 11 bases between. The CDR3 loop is CASSLFGATQETQYF. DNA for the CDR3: TGTGCCAGCAGCTTATTCGGGGCGACCCAAGAGACCCAGTACTTC.

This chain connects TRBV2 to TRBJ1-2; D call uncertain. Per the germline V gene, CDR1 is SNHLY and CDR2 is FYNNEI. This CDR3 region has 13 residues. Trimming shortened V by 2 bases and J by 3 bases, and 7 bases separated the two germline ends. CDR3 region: CASSERTHYGYTF. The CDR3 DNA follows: TGTGCCAGCAGTGAAAGAACTCACTATGGCTACACCTTC. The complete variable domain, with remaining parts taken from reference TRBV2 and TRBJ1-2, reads EPEVTQTPSHQVTQMGQEVILRCVPISNHLYFYWYRQILGQKVEFLVSFYNNEISEKSEIFDDQFSVERPDGSNFTLKIRSTKLEDSAMYFCASSERTHYGYTFGSGTRLTVV.

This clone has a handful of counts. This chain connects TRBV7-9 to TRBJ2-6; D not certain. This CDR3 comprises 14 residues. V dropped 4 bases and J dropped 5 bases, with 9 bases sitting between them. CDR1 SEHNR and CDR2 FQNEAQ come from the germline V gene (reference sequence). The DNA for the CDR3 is TGTGCCAGCAGCTCCTCCGGGTGGGCCAACGTCCTGACTTTC. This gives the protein CASSSSGWANVLTF.